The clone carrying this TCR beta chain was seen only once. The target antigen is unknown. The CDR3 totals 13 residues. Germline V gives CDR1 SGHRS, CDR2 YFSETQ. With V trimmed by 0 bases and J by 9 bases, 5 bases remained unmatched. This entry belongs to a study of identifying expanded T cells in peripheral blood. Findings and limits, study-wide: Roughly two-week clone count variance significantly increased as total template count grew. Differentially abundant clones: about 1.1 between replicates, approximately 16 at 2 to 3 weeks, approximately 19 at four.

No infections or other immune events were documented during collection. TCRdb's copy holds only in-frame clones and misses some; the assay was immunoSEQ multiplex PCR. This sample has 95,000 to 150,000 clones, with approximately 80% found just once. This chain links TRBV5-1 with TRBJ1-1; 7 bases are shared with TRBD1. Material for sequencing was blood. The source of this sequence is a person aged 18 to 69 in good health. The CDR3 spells CASSLAVTGKAFF. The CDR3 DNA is TGCGCCAGCAGCTTGGCCGTGACAGGGAAAGCTTTCTTT.